This T cell receptor beta chain originates from a study of cytomegalovirus exposure and HLA in healthy donors. To note about this clone: Its specificity is not known.

The donors were members of the approximately 120-subject validation cohort (separate from the roughly 660-subject first cohort). Germline CDR1 SGHRS, CDR2 YFSETQ. Trimming stripped 1 base from V and 3 bases from J, with 13 bases between. CDR3 length: 15 residues. Study conclusions and caveats: The study labeled about 160 TCR beta chains cytomegalovirus-associated. The tendency of first-cohort TCR clusters to co-occur in the 130 or so validation repertoires was identified by a subsequent analysis.

Assay used: immunoSEQ multiplex PCR; TCRdb lists only in-frame clones, some missing. The sample lists roughly 250,000 clones; about 86% were seen once. The receptor was derived from a man aged 18 to 29 in good health and CMV-seronegative. This rearrangement joins TRBV5-1 to TRBJ1-2; D ambiguous. The sample was PBMCs. CDR3 DNA: TGCGCCAGCAGCTTGTGGGAGGTCTCCGACTATGGCTACACCTTC. Residues: CASSLWEVSDYGYTF.